The T cell receptor beta chain under discussion was sequenced for a study of CD8 T cells in Susac syndrome. General study findings and limits: Acknowledgment was made by the study that its TCR sequencing and HLA analysis involved a relatively small number of individuals.

Sequencing of TCR beta drew on CD8+ and CD4+ T cells from blood. The controls were healthy donors who were matched for age and sex. V gave up 6 bases and J gave up 0 bases, with 14 bases separating them. This CDR3 spans 16 amino acids. Germline V gene sequence: CDR1 MGHDK, CDR2 SYGVNS. Remarks on this clonotype: Antigen unknown.

Reverse transcription of roughly 0.45 to 1 ug RNA was carried out with random hexamers. The CDR3 of TCR beta was amplified by immunoSEQ multiplex PCR across 54 Vbeta and 13 Jbeta. TCRdb fed the immunoSEQ multiplex PCR reads into MiXCR, producing one record per CDR3 protein. The sample lists some 180,000 distinct CDR3 sequences, just under 95% occurring once. The specimen was CD4+ T cells from PBMCs. The TCR originated in a human donor in good health. V usage is TRBV25-1 and J usage is TRBJ1-4, with a possible D match to TRBD1 (5 bases). The CDR3 nucleotides are TGTGCCAGCAGCCAAGGGACGTCGGCAACTAATGAAAAACTGTTTTTT. It encodes CASSQGTSATNEKLFF.